This T cell receptor beta chain was recovered during a study of blood T cell repertoires in COVID-19. Study information: COVID-19 samples collected from the United States, Italy and Spain covered acute and convalescent phases. Sources were T cells, B-cell-depleted T cells, or PBMCs; the material itself was cDNA or gDNA.

Trimming took 2 bases from V and 1 from J, leaving 6 bases between them. This CDR3 has 12 amino acids. Germline values: CDR1 GTSNPN, CDR2 SVGIG (reference sequence). Assay used: immunoSEQ multiplex PCR; TCRdb lists only in-frame clones, some missing. The sample yields some 150,000 clones, 80% to 90% seen once. The clonotype originates from a woman aged 40 to 50 with acute or convalescent COVID-19. This sequence joins TRBV30 and TRBJ2-7, with unresolved D. The material sequenced was peripheral blood. Written as DNA, the CDR3 is TGTGCCTGGAGTACTGAATCCTACGAGCAGTACTTC. Encoded protein: CAWSTESYEQYF.